Shown below are 29 T cell receptor beta chains from a single sample sequenced in a study of blood T cells in healthy people across ages. A J-beta primer mix and a sample-barcoded 5' primer were used in a second PCR of about 7 to 11 cycles. TCRdb reprocessed the 5' RACE reads via MiXCR and lists one record per CDR3 protein. The sample holds 850,000 to 1,100,000 distinct CDR3 sequences, less than 45% seen once. Sample: blood. The receptors stem from a man aged 18 to 30 in good health.

The CDR3 spells CSAPRPGSNQPQHF. CDR3 nucleotides: TGCAGTGCTCCGCGTCCGGGGTCGAATCAGCCCCAGCATTTT. The chain uses TRBV20-1 and TRBJ1-5; D not resolved. V shed 5 bases and J shed 4 bases, with 15 bases lying between them. CDR1 is DFQATT, CDR2 SNEGSKA, per germline (reference sequence). The CDR3 loop spans 14 amino acids.

This clonotype was seen once. The V call is TRBV20-1, the J call TRBJ1-1; 7 bases are shared with TRBD1. The V and J ends lost 5 bases and 5 bases, in that order; junction bases with no gene match: 8. CDR1 and CDR2 (germline): DFQATT, SNEGSKA (reference sequence). The CDR3 covers 13 residues. DNA of the CDR3: TGCAGTGCTGTATCAGGGGGGAGAACTGAAGCTTTCTTT. This encodes CSAVSGGRTEAFF.

This clonotype was found a few times. CDR3 sequence: CASSYGTGSFGYTF. DNA for the CDR3: TGTGCCAGCAGTTACGGGACAGGGAGTTTCGGCTACACCTTC. The chain is built from TRBV6-6 and TRBJ1-2; 9 bases are a match to TRBD1. This CDR3 is 14 amino acids long. The V gene's germline CDR1 is MNHNY and CDR2 SVGAGI (reference sequence). The ends lost 2 bases at V and 8 bases at J; junction bases unmatched: 6.

As for this clonotype: This may arise from a read error, as a much more abundant clone is one base away. The chain uses TRBV29-1 and TRBJ2-1; D is possibly TRBD1 (5 bases). There are 13 residues in the CDR3. V lost 3 bases, J lost 13 bases, and 19 bases lay in between. Germline-derived CDR1 and CDR2 are SQVTM and ANQGSEA. CDR3 nucleotide sequence: TGCAGCGTTGAGGCAGGGTTGGAAGAGACCCAGTTCTTC. It specifies CSVEAGLEETQFF.

The chain carries TRBV4-1 and TRBJ1-4, with D maybe TRBD1 (6 bases). The V end was cut by 4 bases, the J end by 0 bases, with 12 bases between. The CDR3 consists of 16 residues. CDR1 and CDR2 (germline): MGHRA, YSYEKL. The CDR3, as DNA: TGCGCCAGCAGCCCACGGACAGCCTCAACTAATGAAAAACTGTTTTTT. Encoded protein: CASSPRTASTNEKLFF.

A note on this clonotype: One base away lies a much larger clone, so this may be a sequencing read error. CDR3 region: CATSQGLAARYNEQYF. DNA of the CDR3: TGTGCCACCAGTCAGGGACTAGCGGCTCGCTACAATGAGCAGTACTTC. V is TRBV15 and J is TRBJ2-1; 11 bases are shared with TRBD2. The J call may not be correct, given that the DNA end is closer to TRBJ2-7. The CDR3 sequence is 16 residues long. Germline V gene sequence: CDR1 LNHNV, CDR2 YYDKDF (reference sequence).

The rearrangement links TRBV21-1 to TRBJ2-7. TRBV21-1 is tagged as a pseudogene. The CDR3 is made up of 14 amino acids. In nucleotides, the CDR3 is TGTGCCAGCAGCAAAGTCAGGAATCGAGACGAGCAGTACTTC. Translation gives CASSKVRNRDEQYF.

The chain has TRBV2 and TRBJ2-3; D ambiguous. The CDR3 consists of 15 residues. V was pared by 2 bases and J by 1 base, with 10 bases between. Per germline, CDR1 SNHLY and CDR2 FYNNEI. In DNA form, the CDR3 reads TGTGCCAGCAGTGAAAGGATACGCGGCACAGATACGCAGTATTTT. Its translation is CASSERIRGTDTQYF.

The chain uses TRBV20-1 and TRBJ1-4; weak D call: TRBD1 (6 bases). The CDR3 is 15 residues long. V was shortened by 3 bases and J by 8 bases, with 19 bases between the two germline ends. Germline lookup yields CDR1 DFQATT and CDR2 SNEGSKA (reference sequence). The CDR3 loop is CSASPFGGAWEKLFF. CDR3 DNA sequence: TGCAGTGCTAGCCCATTCGGGGGCGCTTGGGAAAAACTGTTTTTT.

The chain links TRBV5-1 to TRBJ1-2, with no clear D. In germline, CDR1 is SGHRS, CDR2 YFSETQ. The CDR3 length is 14 residues. The ends were cut back, 4 bases at V and 4 bases at J, with 14 bases in the middle. The CDR3 region is CASSKGEGFYGYTF. The CDR3 nucleotides read TGCGCCAGCAGCAAAGGAGAGGGTTTCTATGGCTACACCTTC.

To note about this clonotype: A much larger clonotype is one base distant, so this may be a read error. The gene calls are TRBV4-3 and TRBJ2-3, with a weak D call TRBD2 (5 bases). The CDR3 runs 14 residues. CDR1 is LGHNA, CDR2 YSLEER, per germline. V was pared by 8 bases and J by 4 bases, with 16 bases between. The CDR3 coding sequence is TGCGCCAGCGCCAAGGAGGTCAGCGCAGATACGCAGTATTTT. The encoded protein is CASAKEVSADTQYF.

This chain links TRBV28 with TRBJ1-1, with D possibly matching TRBD1 (5 bases). The CDR3 has 16 amino acids. CDR1 is MDHEN and CDR2 is SYDVKM in the germline V gene. V was shortened by 5 bases and J by 0 bases, with 16 bases between the two germline ends. The CDR3 DNA is TGTGCCAGCAGTCCCCCCCGGGGGGATCTGAACACTGAAGCTTTCTTT. This codes for CASSPPRGDLNTEAFF.

The chain carries TRBV7-9 and TRBJ1-2, with TRBD1 identical over 9 bases. CDR3 length equals 15 residues. With V trimmed by 0 bases and J by 5 bases, 4 bases remained unmatched. The germline CDR1 and CDR2 sequences are SEHNR and FQNEAQ (reference sequence). As DNA, the CDR3 is TGTGCCAGCAGCTTAGCACGGGACAGGGATTATGGCTACACCTTC. As protein: CASSLARDRDYGYTF.

CDR3 amino acids: CASSYRVPNYNEQFF. CDR3 nucleotides: TGTGCCAGCAGTTACAGGGTACCAAACTACAATGAGCAGTTCTTC. The chain is built from TRBV27 and TRBJ2-1, with a weak D call TRBD1 (6 bases). Trimming took off 4 bases at V and 3 bases at J, with 13 bases between the two ends. Per germline, CDR1 MNHEY and CDR2 SMNVEV (reference sequence). The CDR3 covers 15 residues.

This clonotype has a handful of counts. This chain uses TRBV6-5 with TRBJ2-7; D perhaps matches TRBD2 (5 bases). Germline lookup yields CDR1 MNHEY and CDR2 SVGAGI. The CDR3 is 15 amino acids. Trimming cost V 2 bases and J 4 bases, with 15 bases left between them. The CDR3 DNA reads as TGTGCCAGCAGTTACGGTTCCGGGAACGGGTACGAGCAGTACTTC. It translates to CASSYGSGNGYEQYF.

The V and J genes are TRBV18 and TRBJ2-7, with D hard to call. The germline CDR1 and CDR2 sequences are KGHSH and LQKENI. Trimming removed 4 bases from V and 1 base from J, with 11 bases in between. CDR3 length: 14 amino acids. The chain's CDR3 is CASSRRGSSYEQYF. CDR3 nucleotide sequence: TGTGCCAGCTCACGACGTGGCTCATCCTACGAGCAGTACTTC. Combining the CDR3 with reference TRBV18 and TRBJ2-7 gives the whole variable domain NAGVMQNPRHLVRRRGQEARLRCSPMKGHSHVYWYRQLPEEGLKFMVYLQKENIIDESGMPKERFSAEFPKEGPSILRIQQVVRGDSAAYFCASSRRGSSYEQYFGPGTRLTVT.

This clonotype has a handful of counts. This sequence joins TRBV2 and TRBJ2-5, with TRBD2 matching over 7 bases. This CDR3 spans 14 amino acids. After removal of 6 bases from V and 11 bases from J, the junction contained 15 bases not matched to a gene. Looked up from germline, CDR1 is SNHLY and CDR2 is FYNNEI. Here the CDR3 reads CASRNRDYHNEQYF. CDR3 coding DNA: TGTGCCAGCAGAAACCGGGACTACCACAATGAGCAGTACTTC.

The V and J genes are TRBV5-1 and TRBJ1-5; no clear D gene. Germline lookup yields CDR1 SGHRS and CDR2 YFSETQ. CDR3 length: 16 residues. Between the trimmed V and J ends, which lost 0 bases and 2 bases, there was a span of 12 bases. CDR3 sequence: CASSLGGGVGNQPQHF. The CDR3 region has the DNA TGCGCCAGCAGCTTGGGAGGTGGGGTCGGCAATCAGCCCCAGCATTTT.

This clonotype was seen a few times. The chain recombines TRBV6-5 with TRBJ1-2; D possibly corresponds to TRBD1 (5 bases). Germline V gene lookup returns CDR1 MNHEY and CDR2 SVGAGI. The V end was cut by 1 base, the J end by 2 bases, with 11 bases between. This CDR3 spans 15 amino acids. CDR3 region: CASSYYKGSNYGYTF. The CDR3 bases are TGTGCCAGCAGTTACTATAAGGGGAGCAACTATGGCTACACCTTC.

The genes are TRBV25-1 and TRBJ2-3; D assignment may be TRBD1 or TRBD2 (6 bases each). Germline V CDR1 and CDR2: MGHDK, SYGVNS. The V gene lost 4 bases and the J gene lost 0 bases, with 14 bases spanning the gap. The CDR3 spans 16 residues. CDR3 bases: TGTGCCAGCAGTGGGAAGGGGGGCAGGAGCACAGATACGCAGTATTTT. It is translated as CASSGKGGRSTDTQYF. The variable domain in full, completed from reference TRBV25-1 and TRBJ2-3, reads EADIYQTPRYLVIGTGKKITLECSQTMGHDKMYWYQQDPGMELHLIHYSYGVNSTEKGDLSSESTVSRIRTEHFPLTLESARPSHTSQYLCASSGKGGRSTDTQYFGPGTRLTVL.

V is TRBV6-6 and J is TRBJ2-1; D not certain. The CDR3 runs to 17 residues. Germline CDR1 and CDR2: MNHNY and SVGAGI (reference sequence). Trimming shortened V by 0 bases and J by 0 bases, and 12 bases separated the two germline ends. The CDR3 sequence is CASSYSGIPSSYNEQFF. CDR3 DNA: TGTGCCAGCAGTTACTCGGGGATTCCAAGCTCCTACAATGAGCAGTTCTTC.

V usage is TRBV7-9 and J usage is TRBJ2-7; TRBD1 matches at 11 bases. The CDR3 runs to 14 residues. The V and J ends lost 8 bases and 5 bases, in that order; junction bases with no gene match: 8. In germline, CDR1 is SEHNR, CDR2 FQNEAQ (reference sequence). As DNA, the CDR3 is TGTGCCAGCTTCCGGGACAGGGGGTCTCACGAGCAGTACTTC. Translated: CASFRDRGSHEQYF.

The table lists this clonotype with a few counts. The chain employs TRBV9 and TRBJ2-1; D perhaps matches TRBD1 (6 bases). Trimming removed 3 bases at V and 0 bases at J, with 16 bases between. This CDR3 spans 17 amino acids. The germline CDR1 and CDR2 sequences are SGDLS and YYNGEE. The chain's CDR3 is CASSASTGSRSYNEQFF. The CDR3 coding sequence is TGTGCCAGCAGCGCAAGTACAGGGAGTCGCTCCTACAATGAGCAGTTCTTC.

The chain has TRBV27 and TRBJ1-1, with D hard to call. V shed 5 bases and J shed 2 bases, with 15 bases lying between them. Germline V gene lookup returns CDR1 MNHEY and CDR2 SMNVEV (reference sequence). This CDR3 is 15 amino acids long. The CDR3 nucleotides are TGTGCCAGCAGTCCAATTGATGGGGTTAACACTGAAGCTTTCTTT. Protein product: CASSPIDGVNTEAFF.

The rearrangement joins TRBV12-3 or TRBV12-4 to TRBJ1-2, with TRBD1 matching over 7 bases. The CDR3 extends over 13 amino acids. Trimming at V came to 7 bases and at J to 7 bases, leaving 9 bases not matched to a gene. CDR3 DNA: TGTGCCAGCACCTCGGAGGGGGCCTCTGGCTACACCTTC. Its translation: CASTSEGASGYTF.

The gene calls are TRBV3-1 and TRBJ1-1; D gene ambiguous. Trimming removed 4 bases at V and 4 bases at J, with 13 bases between. Germline V gene data show CDR1 as LGHDT and CDR2 as YNNKEL (reference sequence). CDR3 length equals 14 residues. CDR3 region: CASSRGGLSTEAFF. The CDR3 DNA is TGTGCCAGCAGCCGTGGAGGGCTGAGCACTGAAGCTTTCTTT.

The V and J genes are TRBV12-3 or TRBV12-4 and TRBJ1-1; 7 nucleotides align to TRBD1. Losses at the gene ends were 10 bases for V and 1 base for J; bases not matched to a gene: 9. There are 14 residues in the CDR3. CDR3: CATRTGTANTEAFF. CDR3 nucleotide sequence: TGTGCCACCCGAACCGGGACAGCGAACACTGAAGCTTTCTTT.

This clonotype has a count of ten or more. The V gene is TRBV6-2 or TRBV6-3, the J gene TRBJ2-5; no reliable D call. The V and J ends lost 4 bases and 6 bases respectively, with 9 bases between them. The length of the CDR3 is 12 residues. Germline V gene data show CDR1 as MNHEY and CDR2 as SVGEGT. The CDR3 coding sequence is TGTGCCAGCAGTTCCCCCAGGAAGACCCAGTACTTC. It specifies CASSSPRKTQYF.

This clonotype was counted a few times. The CDR3 DNA reads TGCGCCAGCAGCTTTATACCCGACAGAGGCACTGAAGCTTTCTTT. It translates to CASSFIPDRGTEAFF. The rearrangement joins TRBV5-1 to TRBJ1-1, with D perhaps matching TRBD1 (5 bases). The V gene's germline CDR1 is SGHRS and CDR2 YFSETQ. The length of the CDR3 is 15 residues. Trimming removed 2 bases at V and 4 bases at J, with 15 bases between.